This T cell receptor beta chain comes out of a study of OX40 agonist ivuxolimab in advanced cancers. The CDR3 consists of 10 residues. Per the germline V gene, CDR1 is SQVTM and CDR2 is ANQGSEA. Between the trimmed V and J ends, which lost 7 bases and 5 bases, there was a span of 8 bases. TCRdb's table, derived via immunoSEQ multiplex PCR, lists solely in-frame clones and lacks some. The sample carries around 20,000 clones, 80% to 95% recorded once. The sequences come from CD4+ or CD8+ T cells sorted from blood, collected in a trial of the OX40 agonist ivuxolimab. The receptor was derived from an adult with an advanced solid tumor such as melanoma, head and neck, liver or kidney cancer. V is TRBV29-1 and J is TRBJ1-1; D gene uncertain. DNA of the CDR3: TGCAGCGCCCTGGGTACTGAAGCTTTCTTT. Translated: CSALGTEAFF.